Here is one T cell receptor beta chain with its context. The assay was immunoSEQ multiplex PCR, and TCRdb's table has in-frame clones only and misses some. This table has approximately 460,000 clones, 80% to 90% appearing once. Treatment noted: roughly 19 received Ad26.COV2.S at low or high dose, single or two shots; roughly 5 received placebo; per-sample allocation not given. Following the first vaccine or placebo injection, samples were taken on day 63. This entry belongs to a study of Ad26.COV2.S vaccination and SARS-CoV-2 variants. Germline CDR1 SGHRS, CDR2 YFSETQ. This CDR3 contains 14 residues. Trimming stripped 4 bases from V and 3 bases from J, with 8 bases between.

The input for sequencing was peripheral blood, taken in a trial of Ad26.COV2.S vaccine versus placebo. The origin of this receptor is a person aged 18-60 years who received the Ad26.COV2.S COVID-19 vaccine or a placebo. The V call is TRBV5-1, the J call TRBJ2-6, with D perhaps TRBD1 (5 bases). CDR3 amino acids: CASSETVGANVLTF. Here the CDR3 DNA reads TGCGCCAGCAGCGAGACAGTTGGGGCCAACGTCCTGACTTTC.